This T cell receptor (beta chain) is from a study of CD8+ T cells in alopecia areata (dated by TCRdb to 2016 to 2019). A note on the overall study: The treated patients, all with moderate-to-severe alopecia areata, were enrolled in an open-label pilot trial of oral tofacitinib given at 5 to 10 mg twice daily. Tofacitinib was given for 6 to 18 months, followed by 6 months of follow-up off drug to assess delayed response and recurrence. To study T cell clonal expansion in alopecia areata, the researchers applied high-throughput TCRbeta sequencing to both the C3H/HeJ mouse model and human patients. Scalp tissue and sorted CD4+ and CD8+ peripheral blood T cells from patchy and totalis/universalis alopecia areata patients and from healthy controls were covered by human TCRbeta sequencing. Tofacitinib-treated patients had biopsies at baseline and at 4 and 24 weeks of treatment, with a later scalp biopsy in several patients. Scalp clonality was compared across normal scalp (n=4), patchy alopecia areata scalp (n=8), and alopecia totalis/universalis scalp (n=8). The RNA source kit depended on sample type: the PAXgene miRNA kit for fixed scalp, the miRNeasy kit for PBMCs, and the RNeasy kit for mouse skin. Amplification of TCRbeta CDR3 regions was done by immunoSEQ multiplex PCR using 35 Vbeta forward primers and 13 Jbeta reverse primers.

Libraries were made using the immunoSEQ multiplex PCR assay. RNA was extracted from all samples and reverse transcribed into cDNA, which served as template for TCR sequencing. First-strand cDNA was synthesized with SuperScript III using a 2:1 mix of oligo-dT and random hexamers. A synthetic immune receptor repertoire was used to measure amplification bias, and any remaining bias was corrected computationally. The source study handled its data this way. After raw reads were preprocessed to remove errors, the CDR3 was defined following IMGT conventions as running from the conserved cysteine to phenylalanine. To get clonality, Shannon entropy was normalized by log2 of the number of productive unique TCRs and the result was subtracted from 1. Scalp TCRbeta sequences were cross-referenced with sorted blood CD4 and CD8 repertoires so that the CD4 or CD8 identity of scalp clones could be inferred. This is the immuneACCESS table as TCRdb keeps it, with only in-frame sequences that have V and J called. A part of the clones is gone; compared with another copy, unresolved V genes explain less than half, and the rest is unexplained. Clone size and V and J calls were adopted from that table, with D and trimming inferred from the DNA. The sample has about 150,000 clones on record, 80% to 90% of them singletons. Roughly 15% of the sample comes from the top ten.

What the work shows at the level of the full study, not this receptor alone: Unlike mouse skin, where gammadelta T cells dominate, normal human skin contains resident alphabeta T cells that get sequenced too, which complicates analysis of the scalp TCR repertoire. Compared with mice, TCR sequences shared between patients were less clear, possibly partly because of HLA diversity across the patient population. Higher clonality and more expanded CD8+ clones were observed in lesional scalp than in normal scalp, particularly in alopecia totalis/universalis, a finding suggestive of antigenic drive.

In the germline V gene (reference sequence), CDR1 corresponds to LNHDA and CDR2 to SQIVND. The junction carries 4 bases between V and J, which are trimmed by 3 bases and 8 bases respectively. From the cysteine through the phenylalanine, the CDR3 covers 11 amino acids. Just the 33-base CDR3 DNA is kept, in frame starting at base 1. Points on this clone: There is no known antigen for this receptor. It has no much larger one-base neighbor in the sample; base qualities were not kept. Additional DNA sequences in this sample encode the identical CDR3.

What the time point label conveys for this sample: baseline before oral tofacitinib. From alopecia areata patients, peripheral blood was collected along with lesional scalp punch biopsies. PBMCs were isolated by density centrifugation and stained for CD3, CD4 and CD8, and CD4+ and CD8+ T cells were sorted on a FACSAria. The input for sequencing was CD8+ T cells sorted from blood, taken at week 0. The sequence was obtained from a human donor with alopecia areata. The chain is encoded by TRBV19 joined to TRBJ2-2; the D gene identity is not certain. The nucleotides read TGTGCCAGTAGTATGGGGGGGGAGCTGTTTTTT. The resulting protein is CASSMGGELFF. The CDR3, completed at both ends by the reference TRBV19 and TRBJ2-2 genes, gives the full variable domain DGGITQSPKYLFRKEGQNVTLSCEQNLNHDAMYWYRQDPGQGLRLIYYSQIVNDFQKGDIAEGYSVSREKKESFPLTVTSAQKNPTAFYLCASSMGGELFFGEGSRLTVL.